Listed below are T cell receptor beta chains from one sample, sequenced in a study of blood T cell repertoires in COVID-19. Here immunoSEQ multiplex PCR was the method, and the copy in TCRdb shows in-frame clones only, minus some. The table has a few hundred thousand clones, more than 75% seen once; the top ten hold roughly 1.2%. The sequencing sample was made of PBMCs or T cells enriched from blood (not recorded which). All receptors come from a woman aged 18-29 years who had recovered from COVID-19. Both conserved end residues are part of each CDR3. The D gene is left open where the match is weak. Size tells how often a clone was seen (once, few, many) or the class of an expanded clone, and some rows leave it out.

clone_size j_call d_call v_call cdr3_aa cdr3_nt
once TRBJ1-1 TRBD1 TRBV27 CASSFLGTAPNTEAFF TGTGCCAGCAGTTTCTTAGGGACAGCCCCGAACACTGAAGCTTTCTTT
- TRBJ2-7 - TRBV15 CATSRLPGYNYEQYF TGTGCCACCAGCAGACTTCCGGGATACAACTACGAGCAGTACTTC
- TRBJ2-7 TRBD2 TRBV7-2 CASSFERGLSYEQYF TGTGCCAGCAGCTTTGAGCGGGGGCTCTCCTACGAGCAGTACTTC
- TRBJ1-2 TRBD1 TRBV28 CASSLHQGAGYGYTF TGTGCCAGCAGCCTCCACCAGGGGGCAGGCTATGGCTACACCTTC
once TRBJ2-2 TRBD1 TRBV29-1 CSVEGQASNTGELFF TGCAGCGTTGAGGGACAGGCATCGAACACCGGGGAGCTGTTTTTT
- TRBJ1-5 TRBD1 TRBV7-9 CASSATGINQPQHF TGTGCCAGCAGCGCGACAGGGATCAATCAGCCCCAGCATTTT
- TRBJ2-7 - TRBV30 CAWSGVAEQYF TGTGCCTGGTCAGGGGTCGCCGAGCAGTACTTC
once TRBJ1-1 - TRBV18 CASSPQQGMNTEAFF TGTGCCAGCTCACCACAGCAGGGAATGAACACTGAAGCTTTCTTT
- TRBJ2-1 - TRBV5-1 CASSLEDSSYNEQFF TGCGCCAGCAGCTTGGAGGACTCCTCCTACAATGAGCAGTTCTTC
once TRBJ2-3 - TRBV7-9 CASSMRRGGLTDTQYF TGTGCCAGCAGCATGCGACGTGGCGGTCTCACAGATACGCAGTATTTT
- TRBJ1-1 - TRBV30 CAWSVGGMNTEAFF TGTGCCTGGAGTGTGGGCGGGATGAACACTGAAGCTTTCTTT
- TRBJ2-1 TRBD1 TRBV3-1/TRBV3-2 CASSQGTGYNEQFF TGTGCCAGCAGCCAAGGGACAGGATACAATGAGCAGTTCTTC
- TRBJ2-3 TRBD2 TRBV7-2 CASSPGLAGGVDTQYF TGTGCCAGCAGCCCGGGACTAGCGGGGGGGGTAGATACGCAGTATTTT
- TRBJ2-5 TRBD1 TRBV24-1 CATSDPTGGRETQYF TGTGCCACCAGTGACCCGACAGGGGGCCGGGAGACCCAGTACTTC
- TRBJ1-5 TRBD1 TRBV5-1 CASSPGQGPRHEQPQHF TGCGCCAGCAGCCCTGGACAGGGGCCTCGACATGAACAGCCCCAGCATTTT
- TRBJ2-5 TRBD2 TRBV19 CATSPLTSGETQYF TGTGCCACTTCTCCTTTGACTAGCGGAGAGACCCAGTACTTC
once TRBJ1-1 TRBD1 TRBV7-2 CASSWTGVAEAFF TGTGCCAGCAGCTGGACAGGGGTCGCTGAAGCTTTCTTT
- TRBJ2-7 - TRBV14 CASSQDRFSYEQYF TGTGCCAGCAGCCAAGACCGGTTCTCCTACGAGCAGTACTTC
once TRBJ2-1 TRBD1 TRBV6-4 CASSLTTTGYEQFF TGTGCCAGCAGTCTGACCACGACAGGGTATGAGCAGTTCTTC
once TRBJ1-1 TRBD1 TRBV10-3 CAISGQGAPKVEAFF TGTGCCATCAGTGGCCAGGGGGCCCCAAAGGTTGAAGCTTTCTTT
- TRBJ1-2 - TRBV6-5 CASSYGGGLSGYTF TGTGCCAGCAGTTACGGGGGGGGCCTAAGTGGCTACACCTTC
- TRBJ1-2 - TRBV6-5 CASSYSADNYGYTF TGTGCCAGCAGTTACTCTGCAGATAACTATGGCTACACCTTC
- TRBJ1-2 TRBD1 TRBV3-1/TRBV3-2 CASSQSARDSGYTF TGTGCCAGCAGCCAGAGCGCTCGGGACAGCGGCTACACCTTC
few TRBJ2-7 - TRBV7-2 CASSLGREAYEQYF TGTGCCAGCAGCTTAGGCAGGGAGGCCTACGAGCAGTACTTC
- TRBJ2-3 - TRBV20-1 CSARSVYTQYF TGCAGTGCTAGGAGTGTTTATACGCAGTATTTT
- TRBJ1-1 TRBD1 TRBV7-9 CASSSDREAEAFF TGTGCCAGCAGCTCGGACAGGGAGGCTGAAGCTTTCTTT
- TRBJ1-6 TRBD1 TRBV9 CASSVGQGGNSPLHF TGTGCCAGCAGCGTCGGACAGGGCGGTAATTCACCCCTCCACTTT
- TRBJ1-4 - TRBV10-2 CASMGGDEKLFF TGCGCCAGCATGGGGGGGGATGAAAAACTGTTTTTT
- TRBJ2-3 TRBD1 TRBV9 CASSGKTGVGTDTQYF TGTGCCAGCAGCGGCAAGACAGGGGTTGGAACAGATACGCAGTATTTT
once TRBJ2-5 TRBD1 TRBV27 CASSFGTGAYQETQYF TGTGCCAGCAGTTTCGGGACAGGGGCGTACCAAGAGACCCAGTACTTC
- TRBJ1-3 TRBD1 TRBV11-2 CASSGGQSSSGNTIYF TGTGCCAGCAGCGGGGGACAGTCGAGCTCTGGAAACACCATATATTTT
- TRBJ1-5 - TRBV27 CASSSYSNQPQHF TGTGCCAGCAGTTCTTATAGCAATCAGCCCCAGCATTTT
- TRBJ1-4 - TRBV7-2 CASSPAGLNNEKLFF TGTGCCAGCAGCCCAGCGGGACTTAACAATGAAAAACTGTTTTTT
- TRBJ1-4 TRBD1 TRBV2 CAGSRDSDNEKLFF TGTGCCGGCAGCCGGGACAGCGATAATGAAAAACTGTTTTTT
- TRBJ1-5 - TRBV7-2 CASSPKAGADQPQHF TGTGCCAGCAGCCCAAAGGCAGGGGCGGATCAGCCCCAGCATTTT
few TRBJ1-5 - TRBV9 CASSVGWRNNQPQHF TGTGCCAGCAGCGTAGGGTGGCGGAACAATCAGCCCCAGCATTTT
few TRBJ1-6 - TRBV6-5 CASSYGNQGQPLHF TGTGCCAGCAGTTACGGGAACCAGGGGCAACCCCTCCACTTT
- TRBJ1-3 - TRBV29-1 CSVARSGNTIYF TGCAGCGTTGCTCGCTCTGGAAACACCATATATTTT
- TRBJ2-3 TRBD2 TRBV4-2 CASSRRSGGITDTQYF TGTGCCAGCAGCCGCCGTAGCGGGGGGATTACAGATACGCAGTATTTT
- TRBJ2-7 TRBD2 TRBV11-2 CASSLVSTSGGSHYEQYF TGTGCCAGCAGCTTAGTTTCTACTAGCGGGGGTTCCCACTACGAGCAGTACTTC
- TRBJ1-2 - TRBV6-2/TRBV6-3 CASSWQTVYYGYTF TGTGCCAGCAGTTGGCAGACAGTCTACTATGGCTACACCTTC
- TRBJ2-7 TRBD1 TRBV5-1 CASSLDRGNYEQYF TGCGCCAGCAGCTTGGACAGGGGAAACTACGAGCAGTACTTC
- TRBJ1-1 TRBD1 TRBV19 CASSIDPGGHTEAFF TGTGCCAGTAGTATAGACCCAGGGGGGCACACTGAAGCTTTCTTT
- TRBJ2-7 TRBD1 TRBV4-1 CASSQEAGTGSSYEQYF TGCGCCAGCAGCCAGGAAGCCGGGACAGGCAGCTCCTACGAGCAGTACTTC
- TRBJ1-1 TRBD1 TRBV7-9 CASSGGQRGAFF TGTGCCAGCAGCGGGGGACAGAGAGGAGCTTTCTTT
- TRBJ1-2 - TRBV21-1 CASSSTPMDLRGGYTF TGTGCCAGCAGCTCGACCCCGATGGACCTTAGGGGTGGCTACACCTTC
few TRBJ2-2 - TRBV5-5 CASSPPLPNTGELFF TGTGCCAGCAGCCCCCCCCTCCCCAACACCGGGGAGCTGTTTTTT
once TRBJ2-5 - TRBV12-3/TRBV12-4 CASSPGSQETQYF TGTGCCAGCAGTCCCGGGTCTCAAGAGACCCAGTACTTC
- TRBJ2-5 - TRBV4-2 CASSQDSRGQETQYF TGTGCCAGCAGCCAAGATTCGCGGGGTCAAGAGACCCAGTACTTC
- TRBJ1-4 TRBD1 TRBV9 CASSGSGDRGEKLFF TGTGCCAGCAGCGGATCCGGCGACAGGGGTGAAAAACTGTTTTTT
- TRBJ2-7 - TRBV7-9 CASSRTSNFQQDSSYEQYF TGTGCCAGCAGCCGCACATCCAACTTCCAACAGGATTCCTCCTACGAGCAGTACTTC
- TRBJ1-4 TRBD1 TRBV3-1/TRBV3-2 CASSPLTRQGAEKLFF TGTGCCAGCAGCCCCCTAACCCGACAGGGAGCGGAAAAACTGTTTTTT